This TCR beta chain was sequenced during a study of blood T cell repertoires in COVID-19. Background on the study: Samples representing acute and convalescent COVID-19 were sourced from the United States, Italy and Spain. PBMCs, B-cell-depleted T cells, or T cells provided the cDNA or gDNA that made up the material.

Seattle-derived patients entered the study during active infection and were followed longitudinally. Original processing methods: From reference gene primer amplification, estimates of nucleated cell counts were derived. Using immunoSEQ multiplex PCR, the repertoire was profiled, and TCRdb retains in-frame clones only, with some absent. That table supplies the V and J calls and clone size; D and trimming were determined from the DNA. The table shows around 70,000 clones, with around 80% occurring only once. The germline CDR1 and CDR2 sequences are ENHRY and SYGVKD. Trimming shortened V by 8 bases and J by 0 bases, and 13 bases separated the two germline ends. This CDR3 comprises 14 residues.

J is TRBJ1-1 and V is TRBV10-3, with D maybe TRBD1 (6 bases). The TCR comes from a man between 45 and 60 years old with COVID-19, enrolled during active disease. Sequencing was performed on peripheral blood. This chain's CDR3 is CAIRQATLNTEAFF. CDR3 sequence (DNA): TGTGCCATCCGACAGGCAACCTTGAACACTGAAGCTTTCTTT.